One and the same sample provided the 8 T cell receptor beta chains below, sequenced in a study of cytomegalovirus exposure and HLA in healthy donors. Primers for the PCR totalled 60 Vbeta and 13 Jbeta. Assay: immunoSEQ multiplex PCR; the TCRdb copy retains only in-frame clones and omits some. The sample holds about 130,000 clones. Sequencing was done on a sample of PBMCs. The origin of the receptors is a man between 18 and 29 years old in good health and CMV-seronegative.

The genes are TRBV11-3 and TRBJ2-1, with TRBD2 identical over 9 bases. CDR3 length equals 13 residues. Trimming at V came to 2 bases and at J to 13 bases, leaving 6 bases not matched to a gene. Germline-derived CDR1 and CDR2 are SGHNT and YENEEA. In DNA form, the CDR3 reads TGTGCCAGCAGCTTAAGGCGGGAGGGCCTCCAGTTCTTC. Translation: CASSLRREGLQFF.

V usage is TRBV12-5 and J usage is TRBJ2-5; D is unclear. CDR3 size: 12 residues. V was pared by 1 base and J by 4 bases, with 4 bases between. The germline gives CDR1 LGHNT, CDR2 FRNRAP. In DNA form, the CDR3 reads TGTGCTAGTGGTTTGGACGGAGAGACCCAGTACTTC. Encoded protein: CASGLDGETQYF.

V usage is TRBV7-2 and J usage is TRBJ2-5; no clear D gene. The CDR3 spans 12 residues. Germline V lookup: CDR1 SGHTA, CDR2 FQGNSA. V shed 1 base and J shed 7 bases, with 7 bases lying between them. Written as DNA, the CDR3 is TGTGCCAGCAGCTTAGTAGGCGGGACCCAGTACTTC. This encodes CASSLVGGTQYF.

The rearrangement links TRBV4-3 to TRBJ2-1; D gene ambiguous. The CDR3 is made up of 13 amino acids. V was shortened by 0 bases and J by 6 bases, with 6 bases between the two germline ends. Germline CDR1 is LGHNA and CDR2 is YSLEER. CDR3 residues: CASSQDLSNEQFF. DNA for the CDR3: TGCGCCAGCAGCCAAGATCTAAGCAATGAGCAGTTCTTC.

The V gene is TRBV12-5, the J gene TRBJ2-3; tentative D call: TRBD2 (6 bases). CDR1 and CDR2 from the germline V gene are LGHNT and FRNRAP. V gave up 7 bases and J gave up 4 bases, with 12 bases separating them. This CDR3 is 13 amino acids long. The CDR3 reads CASVFGLPDTQYF. Here the CDR3 DNA reads TGTGCTAGTGTCTTCGGACTACCAGATACGCAGTATTTT.

The chain couples TRBV6-5 to TRBJ1-1; 7 bases line up with TRBD1. V lost 8 bases and J lost 4; bases outside the gene matches: 7. CDR1 and CDR2 from the germline V gene are MNHEY and SVGAGI. The CDR3 spans 13 residues. In nucleotides, the CDR3 is TGTGCCAGCGGAATGCAGGGGGTCACTGAAGCTTTCTTT. Amino acids: CASGMQGVTEAFF.

This chain links TRBV6-1 with TRBJ1-2; D is perhaps TRBD1 (6 bases). Between the trimmed V and J ends, which lost 7 bases and 3 bases, there was a span of 18 bases. The CDR3 is 15 residues long. Germline-derived CDR1 and CDR2 are MNHNS and SASEGT. The CDR3 coding sequence is TGTGCCAGCATCCACTCGCAGGGGAGTGACTATGGCTACACCTTC. It specifies CASIHSQGSDYGYTF.

This CDR3 reads CASSNSGDQFF. In DNA form, the CDR3 reads TGTGCCAGCAGCAATAGCGGGGACCAGTTCTTC. The chain couples TRBV5-6 to TRBJ2-1; the match to TRBD2 covers 8 bases. This CDR3 region has 11 residues. The V segment lost 4 bases and the J segment 13 bases; nucleotides outside the gene matches: 4. Germline V gene sequence: CDR1 SGHDT, CDR2 YYEEEE. The full variable domain, in which reference TRBV5-6 and TRBJ2-1 provide the parts outside the CDR3, is DAGVTQSPTHLIKTRGQQVTLRCSPKSGHDTVSWYQQALGQGPQFIFQYYEEEERQRGNFPDRFSGHQFPNYSSELNVNALLLGDSALYLCASSNSGDQFFGPGTRLTVL.